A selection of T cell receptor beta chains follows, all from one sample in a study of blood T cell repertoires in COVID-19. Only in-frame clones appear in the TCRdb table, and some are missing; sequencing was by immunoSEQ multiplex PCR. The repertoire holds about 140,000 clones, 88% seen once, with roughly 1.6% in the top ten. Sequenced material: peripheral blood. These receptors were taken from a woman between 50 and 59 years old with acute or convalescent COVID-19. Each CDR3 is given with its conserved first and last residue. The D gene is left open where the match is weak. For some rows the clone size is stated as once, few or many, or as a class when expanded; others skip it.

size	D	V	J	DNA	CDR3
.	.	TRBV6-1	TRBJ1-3	TGTGCCAGCAGTGATTCCGACAGCAATGGAAACACCATATATTTT	CASSDSDSNGNTIYF
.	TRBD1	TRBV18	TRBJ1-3	TGTGCCAGCTCACCACCGGACAGGGGGTACTTTGGAAACACCATATATTTT	CASSPPDRGYFGNTIYF
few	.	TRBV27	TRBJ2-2	TGTGCCAGCGGTGACAGAGATCACCGCTGGGAGCTGTTTTTT	CASGDRDHRWELFF
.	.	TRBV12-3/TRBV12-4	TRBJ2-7	TGTGCCAGCAGTTTAGGTGCGGGCCACGAGCAGTACTTC	CASSLGAGHEQYF
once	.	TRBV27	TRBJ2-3	TGTGCCAGCAGCCCGGGAATAGGGACGCAGTATTTT	CASSPGIGTQYF
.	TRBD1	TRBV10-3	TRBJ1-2	TGTGCCATCAGTGAGTCAGGGGGCCTTGGTGGCTACACCTTC	CAISESGGLGGYTF
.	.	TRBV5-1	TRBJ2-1	TGCGCCAGCAGCCCGCGCCGGTCCAGGGGACCTCCCTTGGATGAGCAGTTCTTC	CASSPRRSRGPPLDEQFF
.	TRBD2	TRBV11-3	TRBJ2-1	TGTGCCAGCAGCCCCTTCGGCGGGGGCAATGAGCAGTTCTTC	CASSPFGGGNEQFF
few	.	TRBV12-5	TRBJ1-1	TGTGCTAGTGGTTTCATACAGTTCACTGAAGCTTTCTTT	CASGFIQFTEAFF
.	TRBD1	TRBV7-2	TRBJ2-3	TGTGCCAGCAGCACCAGATGGGACAGGTTCCCAGATACGCAGTATTTT	CASSTRWDRFPDTQYF
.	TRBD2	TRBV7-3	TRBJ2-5	TGTGCCAGCAGCTTAGGAATAACTAGCGGAAGCCAAGAGACCCAGTACTTC	CASSLGITSGSQETQYF
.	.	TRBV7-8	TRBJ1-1	TGTGCCAGCAGCTTAGGGCCTACAGGTATCACTGAAGCTTTCTTT	CASSLGPTGITEAFF
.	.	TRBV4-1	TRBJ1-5	TGCGCCAGCAGCCAAGATCGGGGAGCCAGGTATCAGCCCCAGCATTTT	CASSQDRGARYQPQHF